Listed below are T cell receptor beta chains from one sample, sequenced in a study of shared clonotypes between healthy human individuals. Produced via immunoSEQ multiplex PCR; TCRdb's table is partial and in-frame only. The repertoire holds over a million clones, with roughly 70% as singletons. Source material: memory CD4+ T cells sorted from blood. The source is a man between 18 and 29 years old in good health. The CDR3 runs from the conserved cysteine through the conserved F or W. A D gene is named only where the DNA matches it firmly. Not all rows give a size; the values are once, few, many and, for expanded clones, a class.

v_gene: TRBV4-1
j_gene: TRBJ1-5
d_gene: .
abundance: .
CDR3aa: CASSQGIGYSNQPQHF
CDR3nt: TGCGCCAGCAGCCAAGGTATAGGTTATAGCAATCAGCCCCAGCATTTT

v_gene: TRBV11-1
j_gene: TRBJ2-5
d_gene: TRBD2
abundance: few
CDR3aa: CASTKGLAAQETQYF
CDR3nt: TGTGCCAGCACCAAGGGACTAGCGGCCCAAGAGACCCAGTACTTC

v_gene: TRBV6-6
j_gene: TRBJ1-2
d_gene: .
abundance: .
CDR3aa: CASSSTQGLYGYTF
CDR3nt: TGTGCCAGCAGTTCCACCCAGGGACTCTATGGCTACACCTTC

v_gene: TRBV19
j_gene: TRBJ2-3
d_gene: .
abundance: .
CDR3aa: CASSTPQAEPPDTQYF
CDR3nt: TGTGCCAGTAGTACCCCCCAAGCGGAACCGCCAGATACGCAGTATTTT

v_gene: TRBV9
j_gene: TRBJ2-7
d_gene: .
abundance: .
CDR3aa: CASSVSGGAQGYEQYF
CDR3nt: TGTGCCAGCAGCGTAAGTGGGGGGGCGCAGGGCTACGAGCAGTACTTC

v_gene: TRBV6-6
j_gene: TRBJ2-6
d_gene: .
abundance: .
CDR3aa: CACRDWSSGANVLTF
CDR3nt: TGTGCCTGCCGGGACTGGTCCTCTGGGGCCAACGTCCTGACTTTC

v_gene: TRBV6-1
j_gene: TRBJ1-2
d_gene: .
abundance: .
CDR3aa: CASSGGRREAGNYGYTF
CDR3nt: TGTGCCAGCAGTGGAGGACGCAGGGAGGCGGGTAACTATGGCTACACCTTC

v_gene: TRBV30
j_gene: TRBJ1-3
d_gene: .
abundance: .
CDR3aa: CAWSAMGDSGNTIYF
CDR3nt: TGTGCCTGGAGCGCGATGGGGGACTCTGGAAACACCATATATTTT

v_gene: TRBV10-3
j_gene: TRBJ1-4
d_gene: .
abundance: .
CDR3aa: CAISAGVDNEKLFF
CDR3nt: TGTGCCATCAGCGCCGGGGTAGATAATGAAAAACTGTTTTTT

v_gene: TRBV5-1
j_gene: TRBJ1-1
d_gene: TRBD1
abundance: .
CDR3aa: CASRPGTGGDRAFF
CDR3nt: TGCGCCAGCCGACCCGGGACAGGGGGAGATAGAGCTTTCTTT